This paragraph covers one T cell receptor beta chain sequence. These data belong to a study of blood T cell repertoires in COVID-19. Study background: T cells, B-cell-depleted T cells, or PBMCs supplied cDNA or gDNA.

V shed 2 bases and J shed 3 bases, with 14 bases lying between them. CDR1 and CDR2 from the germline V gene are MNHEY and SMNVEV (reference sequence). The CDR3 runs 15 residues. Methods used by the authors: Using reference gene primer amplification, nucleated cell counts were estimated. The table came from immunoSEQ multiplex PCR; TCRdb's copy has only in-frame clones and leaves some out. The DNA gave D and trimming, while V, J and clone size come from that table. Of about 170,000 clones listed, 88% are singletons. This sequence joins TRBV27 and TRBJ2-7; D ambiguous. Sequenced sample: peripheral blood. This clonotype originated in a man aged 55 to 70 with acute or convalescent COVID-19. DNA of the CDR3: TGTGCCAGCAGTTTAAGGTCCGGCAGACACTACGAGCAGTACGTC. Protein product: CASSLRSGRHYEQYV.